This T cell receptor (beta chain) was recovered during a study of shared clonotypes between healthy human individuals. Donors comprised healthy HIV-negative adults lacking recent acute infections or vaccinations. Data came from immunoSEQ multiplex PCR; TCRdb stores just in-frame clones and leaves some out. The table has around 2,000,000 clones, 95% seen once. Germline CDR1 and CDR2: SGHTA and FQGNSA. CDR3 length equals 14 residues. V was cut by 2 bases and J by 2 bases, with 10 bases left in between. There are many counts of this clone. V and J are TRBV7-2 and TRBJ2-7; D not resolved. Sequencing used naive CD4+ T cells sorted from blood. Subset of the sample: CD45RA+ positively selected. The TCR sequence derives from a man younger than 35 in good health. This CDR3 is CASSLQASPYEQYF. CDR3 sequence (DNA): TGTGCCAGCAGCTTACAGGCCTCTCCCTACGAGCAGTACTTC.